This record covers a single T cell receptor (beta chain). The antigen is not known. Everyone who donated was a healthy bone marrow donor. These data come from a study of cytomegalovirus exposure and HLA in healthy donors. Study-wide results and limits: Some public TCRs appeared in many individuals, while most sequences were rare.

60 Vbeta and 13 Jbeta primers were used in PCR. TCRdb's copy holds only in-frame clones and misses some; the assay was immunoSEQ multiplex PCR. Of approximately 140,000 clones listed, about 76% are singletons. Germline assignment: CDR1 SGHNT and CDR2 YENEEA. The J segment lost 2 bases and the V segment lost 1 base, leaving 1 base of the junction unmatched. This CDR3 contains 14 residues. The source material was PBMCs. V usage is TRBV11-3 and J usage is TRBJ2-7, with TRBD1 identical over 8 bases. The clonotype comes from a female donor in good health and CMV-seronegative. CDR3 sequence reads: CASSLGTGTYEQYF. CDR3 sequence (DNA): TGTGCCAGCAGCTTAGGGACAGGGACCTACGAGCAGTACTTC.